This T cell receptor (beta chain) comes out of a study of T cells in Graves' hyperthyroidism and ophthalmopathy. Study-wide findings and caveats: Blood samples included most of the expanded thyroid clonotypes exceeding 0.001.

The authors took PBMCs from over 8.5 ml fresh peripheral blood. This CDR3 has 14 amino acids. Germline CDR1 reads LNHDA; CDR2 reads SQIVND (reference sequence). The junction had 7 bases not matched to a gene; V was cut back by 4 bases and J by 5 bases. As for this clonotype: The antigen is not known.

RNA transcripts yielded amplified TCR beta CDR3 regions. When the TCR CDR3 underwent first-round RT-PCR, the HTBI primer set was used. TCRdb reprocessed the multiplex PCR reads via MiXCR and lists one record per CDR3 protein. Among 450,000 to 600,000 distinct CDR3 sequences, around 20% were seen once, and the ten largest hold over 45%. The receptor's source is a man between 40 and 49 years old with Graves' ophthalmopathy. This sequence joins TRBV19 and TRBJ1-1; 7 bases agree with TRBD1. Sequenced material: blood. The DNA for the CDR3 is TGTGCCAGTAGTACGGAGACAGGGAGGACTGAAGCTTTCTTT. Its protein product is CASSTETGRTEAFF.